These T cell receptor beta chains were read from a single sample in a study of blood T cell repertoires in COVID-19. The table came from immunoSEQ multiplex PCR; TCRdb's copy has only in-frame clones and leaves some out. The sample shows about 70,000 clones, approximately 86% of them seen only once. The sequenced sample was peripheral blood. Receptor source: a human donor in a cohort sampled during active COVID-19. Both conserved end residues are part of each CDR3. D genes are given only for firm matches. Rows give clone size only sometimes, using once, few, many, or a class for an expanded clone.

d_call | clone_size | j_call | cdr3_length | v_call | cdr3_nt | cdr3_aa
TRBD2 | NA | TRBJ2-3 | 15 | TRBV30 | TGTGCCTGGAGTGGGTTAGCGGGGCAGGCGGATACGCAGTATTTT | CAWSGLAGQADTQYF
NA | once | TRBJ2-7 | 13 | TRBV6-2/TRBV6-3 | TGTGCCAGCAGTGACGGACTGGGCTACGAGCAGTACTTC | CASSDGLGYEQYF
NA | NA | TRBJ2-5 | 14 | TRBV7-9 | TGTGCCAGCAGCTCTATCCGGGATGAAGAGACCCAGTACTTC | CASSSIRDEETQYF
TRBD1 | NA | TRBJ2-7 | 16 | TRBV4-1 | TGCGCCAGCAGCCTATACGGACAGGTTAGCTCCTACGAGCAGTACTTC | CASSLYGQVSSYEQYF
NA | NA | TRBJ2-7 | 13 | TRBV3-1/TRBV3-2 | TGTGCCAGCAGCCAAGGGCAGGACTACGAGCAGTACTTC | CASSQGQDYEQYF
NA | NA | TRBJ1-5 | 15 | TRBV5-5 | TGTGCCAGCAGCCCCTCGCAGGGTATGAATCAGCCCCAGCATTTT | CASSPSQGMNQPQHF
TRBD1 | NA | TRBJ1-2 | 15 | TRBV27 | TGTGCCAGCAGACCGACAGGGACCCGTAACTATGGCTACACCTTC | CASRPTGTRNYGYTF
TRBD2 | NA | TRBJ2-5 | 18 | TRBV5-5 | TGTGCCAGCAGCTTGGCGGCTAGCGGGGGGGCGTCGAGGGAGACCCAGTACTTC | CASSLAASGGASRETQYF
TRBD1 | medium-sized | TRBJ1-2 | 15 | TRBV11-2 | TGTGCCAGCAGCTTAGACCTCACAGGGGGCAGTGGCTACACCTTC | CASSLDLTGGSGYTF
TRBD1 | NA | TRBJ2-7 | 14 | TRBV5-3 | TGTGCCAGAAGCATCGGACAGGGCGGTTACGAGCAGTACTTC | CARSIGQGGYEQYF
TRBD2 | NA | TRBJ2-2 | 18 | TRBV28 | TGTGCCAGCAGTTTATATTCTAGCGGGGGGGCCCGGACCGGGGAGCTGTTTTTT | CASSLYSSGGARTGELFF
TRBD1 | once | TRBJ1-4 | 15 | TRBV20-1 | TGCAGTGCTAGTCCGGGACAGGGGGCGAATGAAAAACTGTTTTTT | CSASPGQGANEKLFF
NA | NA | TRBJ2-5 | 14 | TRBV7-9 | TGTGCCAGCAGCTTAGTCTTCAGGAAAGAGACCCAGTACTTC | CASSLVFRKETQYF
NA | NA | TRBJ1-1 | 15 | TRBV11-2 | TGTGCCAGCAGCTTAGTTGCTGGCTCAGGCACTGAAGCTTTCTTT | CASSLVAGSGTEAFF
NA | NA | TRBJ1-1 | 13 | TRBV7-3 | TGTGCCAGCAGCCAAGGGGGGAACACTGAAGCTTTCTTT | CASSQGGNTEAFF
NA | NA | TRBJ2-1 | 16 | TRBV3-1/TRBV3-2 | TGTGCCAGCAGCCAAGGCGGGGGCAACCCCTACAATGAGCAGTTCTTC | CASSQGGGNPYNEQFF
TRBD1 | once | TRBJ2-1 | 16 | TRBV4-3 | TGCGCCAGCAGCCAAGATCAAGGGGGCGCATACAATGAGCAGTTCTTC | CASSQDQGGAYNEQFF
TRBD1 | NA | TRBJ1-5 | 17 | TRBV28 | TGTGCCAGCAGTTCCCGGATTCGGACAGGGCGATATCAGCCCCAGCATTTT | CASSSRIRTGRYQPQHF
TRBD1 | NA | TRBJ2-7 | 16 | TRBV18 | TGTGCCAGCTCCCCAGGACAGGGAGGTACCTCCTACGAGCAGTACTTC | CASSPGQGGTSYEQYF
TRBD2 | NA | TRBJ2-3 | 15 | TRBV24-1 | TGTGCCACCACGGGCGGGGGGGCCGACACAGATACGCAGTATTTT | CATTGGGADTDTQYF
NA | once | TRBJ2-7 | 16 | TRBV11-2 | TGTGCCAGCAGCTTAGATCGTATCGGGAATTCCTACGAGCAGTACTTC | CASSLDRIGNSYEQYF
NA | NA | TRBJ1-5 | 13 | TRBV30 | TGTGCCTGGAGTAAAGGAGGCAATCAGCCCCAGCATTTT | CAWSKGGNQPQHF
TRBD1 | NA | TRBJ1-1 | 14 | TRBV29-1 | TGCAGCGCCACCGGGACAGGGATGAACACTGAAGCTTTCTTT | CSATGTGMNTEAFF
NA | NA | TRBJ1-1 | 14 | TRBV5-1 | TGCGCCAGCCGCCGTACGGGGCAGGGGACTGAAGCTTTCTTT | CASRRTGQGTEAFF
NA | NA | TRBJ2-7 | 15 | TRBV9 | TGTGCCAGCAGCGTTCAAGGCGGAAGCTCCTACGAGCAGTACTTC | CASSVQGGSSYEQYF
TRBD2 | NA | TRBJ2-1 | 17 | TRBV3-1/TRBV3-2 | TGTGCCAGCAGCCAATTCGGGACTAGCGGGCGGTACAATGAGCAGTTCTTC | CASSQFGTSGRYNEQFF
TRBD2 | NA | TRBJ2-3 | 17 | TRBV6-2/TRBV6-3 | TGTGCCAGCAGTTACTCCATAGCGGGGGGGCCCGCAGATACGCAGTATTTT | CASSYSIAGGPADTQYF
TRBD1 | NA | TRBJ1-2 | 16 | TRBV27 | TGTGCCAGCAGTTCAGTCGAGGGGGCGTATGCCTATGGCTACACCTTC | CASSSVEGAYAYGYTF
TRBD1 | NA | TRBJ2-5 | 15 | TRBV18 | TGTGCCAGCTCACCAAGAACAGGGGTGGGGGAGACCCAGTACTTC | CASSPRTGVGETQYF
NA | NA | TRBJ1-1 | 15 | TRBV28 | TGTGCCAGCAGCTTCCCAGGAATTATGAACACTGAAGCTTTCTTT | CASSFPGIMNTEAFF
NA | once | TRBJ1-1 | 11 | TRBV20-1 | TGCAGTGCTAGAGATGCCGGGGAAGCTTTCTTT | CSARDAGEAFF
NA | NA | TRBJ2-7 | 12 | TRBV28 | TGTGCCAGCAGCCAGACAGGGAGGGAGCAGTACTTC | CASSQTGREQYF
TRBD1 | NA | TRBJ1-6 | 15 | TRBV19 | TGTGCCAGTAGTGGAAACTCGGACAGGACTTCACCCCTCCACTTT | CASSGNSDRTSPLHF
TRBD1 | NA | TRBJ1-3 | 16 | TRBV28 | TGTGCCAGCAGCGAACCGGGACAGAAAGCTGGAAACACCATATATTTT | CASSEPGQKAGNTIYF
NA | NA | TRBJ2-7 | 13 | TRBV7-9 | TGTGCCAGCAGCTTGCGCGCCGTTGTGGAGCAGTACTTC | CASSLRAVVEQYF
NA | NA | TRBJ2-6 | 15 | TRBV5-6 | TGTGCCAGCAGCTTCCAGGGGACCGGGGTCAACGTCCTGACTTTC | CASSFQGTGVNVLTF
TRBD1 | NA | TRBJ1-2 | 13 | TRBV3-1/TRBV3-2 | TGTGCCAGCAGCCGACAGGGCCTCTATGGCTACACCTTC | CASSRQGLYGYTF
NA | NA | TRBJ1-2 | 13 | TRBV7-2 | TGTGCCAGCACCATAGAACTATTCGGCGGCTACACCTTC | CASTIELFGGYTF
NA | NA | TRBJ1-2 | 11 | TRBV12-3/TRBV12-4 | TGTGCCAGCGGGCAGGGGTATGGCTACACCTTC | CASGQGYGYTF
TRBD2 | NA | TRBJ2-7 | 15 | TRBV28 | TGTGCCAGCAGTTCCTTAGCGGGGGGTAACTACGAGCAGTACTTC | CASSSLAGGNYEQYF
NA | NA | TRBJ2-5 | 14 | TRBV19 | TGTGCCAGTAGTAAAATAACGGGACAAGAGACCCAGTACTTC | CASSKITGQETQYF
NA | NA | TRBJ1-1 | 16 | TRBV19 | TGTGCCAGTAGTAATCAACTGCTGACAACCAACACTGAAGCTTTCTTT | CASSNQLLTTNTEAFF
NA | NA | TRBJ1-2 | 13 | TRBV12-3/TRBV12-4 | TGTGCCAGCAGTAAAGCACAGGACTATGGCTACACCTTC | CASSKAQDYGYTF
NA | NA | TRBJ2-1 | 13 | TRBV12-3/TRBV12-4 | TGTGCCAGCAGGGCGGGGTATGACAATGAGCAGTTCTTC | CASRAGYDNEQFF
TRBD1 | NA | TRBJ2-1 | 14 | TRBV2 | TGTGCCAGCGATAGACAGGGCTCCCTTGATGAGCAGTTCTTC | CASDRQGSLDEQFF